Given below is one T cell receptor (beta chain) in context. This sample was included in a study of blood T cell repertoires in COVID-19. Study context: Acute and convalescent COVID-19 specimens originated in the United States, Italy and Spain. Nucleic acid was either cDNA or gDNA, and it came from T cells, B-cell-depleted T cells, or PBMCs.

The CDR3 is made up of 14 amino acids. CDR1 and CDR2 (germline): SGDLS, YYNGEE. V trimming: 6 bases; J trimming: 4 bases; junction bases outside the gene matches: 4. Assay used: immunoSEQ multiplex PCR; TCRdb lists only in-frame clones, some missing. The repertoire holds 250,000 or so clones, nearly 95% seen once, with roughly 0.79% in the top ten. V usage is TRBV9 and J usage is TRBJ2-3, with 11 bases fitting TRBD2. The sample consisted of peripheral blood. This TCR was recovered from a man under 40 with COVID-19, enrolled during active disease. CDR3 DNA: TGTGCCAGCACCCTAGCGGGGGGATCAGATACGCAGTATTTT. Translating it yields CASTLAGGSDTQYF. The full variable domain, in which reference TRBV9 and TRBJ2-3 provide the parts outside the CDR3, is DSGVTQTPKHLITATGQRVTLRCSPRSGDLSVYWYQQSLDQGLQFLIQYYNGEERAKGNILERFSAQQFPDLHSELNLSSLELGDSALYFCASTLAGGSDTQYFGPGTRLTVL.